These 3 T cell receptor beta chains were sequenced from one sample in a study of blood T cells in healthy people across ages. It was with a sample-barcoded 5' primer and a J-beta primer mix that a second PCR of roughly 6 to 11 cycles was run. Using its own MiXCR run on the 5' RACE reads, TCRdb lists one record per CDR3 protein. The sample has fewer than 750,000 distinct CDR3 sequences; 40% to 65% are singletons. The sample was blood. The receptors derive from a woman older than 75 in good health.

J is TRBJ2-4 and V is TRBV6-1; D remains unclear. This CDR3 spans 13 amino acids. The germline V gene encodes CDR1 MNHNS and CDR2 SASEGT. Trimming left V 2 bases short and J 1 base short, with 3 bases between. In DNA form, the CDR3 reads TGTGCCAGCAGTGAACACGCCAAAAACATTCAGTACTTC. This sequence encodes CASSEHAKNIQYF.

With respect to this clonotype: An end of the junction does not agree with germline; a read error may underlie this. The V and J genes are TRBV7-9 and TRBJ2-1; D unclear. Looked up from germline, CDR1 is SEHNR and CDR2 is FQNEAQ (reference sequence). The CDR3 is made up of 14 amino acids. The CDR3 here is CASSLVPDNNERFF. The CDR3 nucleotides read TGTGCCAGCAGCTTAGTGCCAGATAACAATGAGCGGTTCTTC.

Many counts were recorded for this clonotype. This rearrangement joins TRBV4-1 to TRBJ2-1, with 7 bases that match TRBD2. V lost 1 base and J lost 7; bases outside the gene matches: 7. CDR1 is MGHRA, CDR2 YSYEKL, per germline. This CDR3 contains 15 residues. CDR3 sequence (DNA): TGCGCCAGCAGCCAAGGCGGGAGAAGGACGAATGAGCAGTTCTTC. This encodes CASSQGGRRTNEQFF.